This T cell receptor beta chain was obtained from a study of response to subunit inactivated influenza vaccine. This clonotype was seen a handful of times. TCRdb fed the RT-PCR reads into MiXCR, producing one record per CDR3 protein. The sample holds 430,000 or so distinct CDR3 sequences, roughly 11% seen once. The V segment lost 2 bases and the J segment 3 bases; nucleotides outside the gene matches: 8. The CDR3 contains 16 residues. Germline CDR1 KGHSH, CDR2 LQKENI. The rearrangement uses TRBV18 and TRBJ2-7; 9 nucleotides line up with TRBD1. This sequence was found in a man aged 45-65 years who received an inactivated influenza vaccine. The source was PBMCs from blood, collected 45 days after vaccination. In DNA, the CDR3 is TGTGCCAGCTCACCAATTCCCGGGACAGGGCGCTACGAGCAGTACTTC. This gives the protein CASSPIPGTGRYEQYF.